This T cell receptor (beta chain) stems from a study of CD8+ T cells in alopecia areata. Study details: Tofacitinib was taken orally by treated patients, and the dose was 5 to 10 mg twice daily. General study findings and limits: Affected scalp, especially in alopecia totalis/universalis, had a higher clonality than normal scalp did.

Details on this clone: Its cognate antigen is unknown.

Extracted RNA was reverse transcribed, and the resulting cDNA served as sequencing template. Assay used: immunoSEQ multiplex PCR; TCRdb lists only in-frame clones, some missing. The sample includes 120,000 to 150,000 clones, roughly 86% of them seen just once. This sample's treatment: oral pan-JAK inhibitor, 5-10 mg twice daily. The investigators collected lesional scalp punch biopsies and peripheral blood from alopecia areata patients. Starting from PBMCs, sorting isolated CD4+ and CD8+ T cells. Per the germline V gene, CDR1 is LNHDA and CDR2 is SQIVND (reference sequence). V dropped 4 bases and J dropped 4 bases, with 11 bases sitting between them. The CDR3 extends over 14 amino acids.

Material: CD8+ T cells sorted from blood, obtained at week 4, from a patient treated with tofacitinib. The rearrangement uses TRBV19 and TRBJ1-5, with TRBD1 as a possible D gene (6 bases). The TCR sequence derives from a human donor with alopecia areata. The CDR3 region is CASSTDRSNQPQHF. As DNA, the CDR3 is TGTGCCAGTAGTACCGACAGGAGTAATCAGCCCCAGCATTTT.